Shown below are 30 T cell receptor beta chains from a single sample sequenced in a study of CD8 T cells in Susac syndrome. Random hexamers were used to reverse transcribe about 0.5 to 1 ug of RNA. One entry per CDR3 protein results from TCRdb running MiXCR on the immunoSEQ multiplex PCR reads. The sample consists of some 160,000 distinct CDR3 sequences, under 97% of them appearing once. The sequenced sample consisted of CD4+ T cells from PBMCs. The receptors come from a human donor with Susac syndrome.

This chain links TRBV9 with TRBJ2-1; unclear D gene. CDR1 and CDR2 (germline): SGDLS, YYNGEE. The ends were cut back, 4 bases at V and 6 bases at J, with 20 bases in the middle. This CDR3 has 16 residues. The CDR3 bases are TGTGCCAGCAGCCAACCTCTAGGCCGGAACATCAATGAGCAGTTCTTC. It translates to CASSQPLGRNINEQFF.

The chain couples TRBV19 to TRBJ2-3, with D perhaps matching TRBD1 (6 bases). The CDR3 spans 16 residues. Trimming shortened V by 6 bases and J by 8 bases, and 24 bases separated the two germline ends. The germline V gene encodes CDR1 LNHDA and CDR2 SQIVND (reference sequence). The CDR3 protein is CASSPTGQSRGSTQYF. CDR3 nucleotide sequence: TGTGCCAGTAGCCCCACGGGACAAAGTCGTGGAAGTACGCAGTATTTT.

The rearrangement uses TRBV6-5 and TRBJ2-5; TRBD2 matches at 8 bases. CDR3 size: 15 residues. Germline assignment: CDR1 MNHEY and CDR2 SVGAGI. Trimming took 5 bases from V and 4 from J; bases not matched to a gene: 9. DNA of the CDR3: TGTGCCAGCAGTCCTTCCGGGGGGGCGGTAGAGACCCAGTACTTC. It codes for CASSPSGGAVETQYF.

J is TRBJ2-7 and V is TRBV4-2, with D possibly being TRBD1 (5 bases). Per the germline V gene, CDR1 is LGHNA and CDR2 is YNFKEQ. This CDR3 spans 17 amino acids. The V gene lost 3 bases and the J gene lost 2 bases, with 20 bases spanning the gap. The CDR3 loop reads CASSQDISLGRTYEQYF. CDR3 bases: TGTGCCAGCAGCCAGGATATCAGTCTGGGGCGGACCTACGAGCAGTACTTC.

J is TRBJ2-5 and V is TRBV15; 8 nucleotides match TRBD1. The CDR3 has 16 residues. The V segment lost 5 bases and the J segment 0 bases; nucleotides outside the gene matches: 8. Germline V gene sequence: CDR1 LNHNV, CDR2 YYDKDF (reference sequence). This chain's CDR3 is CATSQGARADQETQYF. CDR3 nucleotides: TGTGCCACCAGCCAGGGGGCCCGGGCGGACCAAGAGACCCAGTACTTC.

The V gene is TRBV3-1, the J gene TRBJ2-1; TRBD2 aligns across 8 bases. Germline loops: CDR1 LGHDT, CDR2 YNNKEL (reference sequence). This CDR3 region has 13 residues. V was clipped by 4 bases and J by 9 bases; unmatched bases: 5. The CDR3 DNA reads TGTGCCAGCAGCCCGGGGACTAGTGGTGAGCAGTTCTTC. Translated: CASSPGTSGEQFF.

This rearrangement joins TRBV3-1 to TRBJ1-1; 7 nucleotides match TRBD1. The length of the CDR3 is 14 residues. CDR1 and CDR2 (germline): LGHDT, YNNKEL (reference sequence). V gave up 4 bases and J gave up 3 bases; unmatched junction bases: 5. The DNA of the CDR3 is TGTGCCAGCAGCCGACCCCAGGGGGACACTGAAGCTTTCTTT. This sequence encodes CASSRPQGDTEAFF. The full variable domain, in which reference TRBV3-1 and TRBJ1-1 provide the parts outside the CDR3, is DTAVSQTPKYLVTQMGNDKSIKCEQNLGHDTMYWYKQDSKKFLKIMFSYNNKELIINETVPNRFSPKSPDKAHLNLHINSLELGDSAVYFCASSRPQGDTEAFFGQGTRLTVV.

The V gene is TRBV2, the J gene TRBJ2-7; 12 bases match TRBD1. CDR1 is SNHLY and CDR2 is FYNNEI in the germline V gene. The CDR3 extends over 15 amino acids. V shed 7 bases, J shed 6 bases, and the junction held 10 bases outside the gene matches. The CDR3 region has the DNA TGTGCCAGCACGGGACAGGGGGCGGCCTCGAGCGAGCAGTACTTC. It codes for CASTGQGAASSEQYF.

The genes are TRBV7-9 and TRBJ2-5; D gene uncertain. The germline V gene has CDR1 SEHNR and CDR2 FQNEAQ (reference sequence). There are 9 residues in the CDR3. V was clipped by 11 bases and J by 4 bases, with 5 bases between them. This chain's CDR3 is CAPGETQYF. The CDR3 DNA sequence: TGTGCCCCCGGAGAGACCCAGTACTTC.

This chain links TRBV11-2 with TRBJ2-7, with TRBD1 matching 12 bases. Per germline, CDR1 SGHAT and CDR2 FQNNGV. V lost 5 bases, J lost 6 bases, and 11 bases stayed unmatched. The CDR3 is 16 amino acids. The CDR3 DNA follows: TGTGCCAGCAGCACCCGGGGACAGGGGGCAGTCCCCGAGCAGTACTTC. Translating it yields CASSTRGQGAVPEQYF. The full variable domain, in which reference TRBV11-2 and TRBJ2-7 provide the parts outside the CDR3, is EAGVAQSPRYKIIEKRQSVAFWCNPISGHATLYWYQQILGQGPKLLIQFQNNGVVDDSQLPKDRFSAERLKGVDSTLKIQPAKLEDSAVYLCASSTRGQGAVPEQYFGPGTRLTVT.

The chain is built from TRBV28 and TRBJ1-2, with TRBD1 as a possible D gene (5 bases). Germline V gene sequence: CDR1 MDHEN, CDR2 SYDVKM. V gave up 10 bases and J gave up 1 base, with 16 bases separating them. The CDR3 is made up of 14 amino acids. CDR3 loop: CATTGGILNYGYTF. The CDR3 DNA follows: TGTGCCACCACTGGGGGTATCCTTAACTATGGCTACACCTTC.

This sequence joins TRBV6-5 and TRBJ2-5; 7 nucleotides agree with TRBD1. Germline V gene sequence: CDR1 MNHEY, CDR2 SVGAGI. This CDR3 is built from 16 residues. Unmatched junction bases numbered 5, after V lost 1 base and J lost 0 bases. CDR3 sequence (DNA): TGTGCCAGCAGTTACTTTTCGACAGGGAACCAAGAGACCCAGTACTTC. Protein product: CASSYFSTGNQETQYF.

The chain couples TRBV28 to TRBJ2-1; possibly TRBD2 for D (6 bases). V was shortened by 3 bases and J by 7 bases, with 13 bases between the two germline ends. Germline values: CDR1 MDHEN, CDR2 SYDVKM. CDR3 length equals 14 residues. The CDR3 loop reads CASSLSRAGNEQFF. CDR3 in DNA: TGTGCCAGCAGTTTGTCCAGGGCGGGAAATGAGCAGTTCTTC.

The J gene is TRBJ2-1, the V gene TRBV10-3; TRBD1 aligns across 11 bases. Per the germline V gene, CDR1 is ENHRY and CDR2 is SYGVKD. With 9 bases clipped from V and 7 bases from J, the junction kept 2 bases outside the gene matches. The CDR3 totals 12 residues. The CDR3 loop reads CAMGQGDNEQFF. The DNA of the CDR3 is TGTGCCATGGGACAGGGGGATAATGAGCAGTTCTTC.

This clonotype was picked up one time. The genes are TRBV29-1 and TRBJ2-5; tentative D call: TRBD1 (5 bases). The CDR3 is 10 amino acids. Trimming stripped 8 bases from V and 5 bases from J, with 9 bases between. CDR1 SQVTM and CDR2 ANQGSEA come from the germline V gene. CDR3 sequence: CSYAGETQYF. The CDR3 bases are TGCAGCTATGCAGGGGAGACCCAGTACTTC.

The V call is TRBV2, the J call TRBJ2-7, with 8 bases aligning to TRBD1. V lost 5 bases to trimming and J lost 3 bases; unmatched junction nucleotides: 6. CDR1 is SNHLY and CDR2 is FYNNEI in the germline V gene. The CDR3 extends over 14 amino acids. CDR3 protein: CASSINRGDYEQYF. CDR3 nucleotides: TGTGCCAGCAGTATAAACAGGGGGGACTACGAGCAGTACTTC.

DNA for the CDR3: TGTGCCAGCAGCCAAGAGGGTGAGCAGTTCTTC. Protein: CASSQEGEQFF. V and J are TRBV3-1 and TRBJ2-1; D gene unclear. CDR1 LGHDT and CDR2 YNNKEL come from the germline V gene (reference sequence). V lost 0 bases, J lost 9 bases, and 3 bases lay in between. The CDR3 runs 11 residues.

V and J are TRBV9 and TRBJ1-2; possible D gene TRBD1, 5 bases. Germline V gene sequence: CDR1 SGDLS, CDR2 YYNGEE. Trimming shortened V by 4 bases and J by 5 bases, and 18 bases separated the two germline ends. This CDR3 is built from 15 residues. The DNA for the CDR3 is TGTGCCAGCAGCACCGAACCTGACAGAAGATATGGCTACACCTTC. It is translated as CASSTEPDRRYGYTF.

The rearrangement joins TRBV4-1 to TRBJ2-6, with D perhaps matching TRBD2 (5 bases). Germline V gene data show CDR1 as MGHRA and CDR2 as YSYEKL. The V gene lost 2 bases and the J gene lost 6 bases, with 11 bases spanning the gap. The CDR3 runs 15 residues. The CDR3 is CASSQPWGEANVLTF. CDR3 nucleotides: TGCGCCAGCAGCCAACCATGGGGAGAGGCCAACGTCCTGACTTTC.

This sequence joins TRBV11-1 and TRBJ2-5, with 12 bases aligning to TRBD2. Germline lookup yields CDR1 SGHAT and CDR2 FQDESV (reference sequence). The CDR3 has 14 amino acids. Trimming at V came to 2 bases and at J to 7 bases, leaving 2 bases not matched to a gene. CDR3 amino acids: CASSLLTSGGTQYF. The CDR3 DNA is TGTGCCAGCAGCTTACTGACTAGCGGGGGGACCCAGTACTTC.

The genes are TRBV29-1 and TRBJ2-2; TRBD2 agrees at 11 bases. Germline trimming cut 7 bases from V and 3 bases from J; bases unmatched to any gene: 10. Germline-derived CDR1 and CDR2 are SQVTM and ANQGSEA. The CDR3 runs to 16 residues. This CDR3 reads CSAGLAGNTYTGELFF. Here the CDR3 DNA reads TGCAGCGCAGGACTAGCGGGCAATACTTACACCGGGGAGCTGTTTTTT.

V and J are TRBV3-1 and TRBJ2-4; no clear D gene. Looked up from germline, CDR1 is LGHDT and CDR2 is YNNKEL (reference sequence). The CDR3 consists of 12 residues. Between the trimmed V and J ends, which lost 4 bases and 8 bases, there was a span of 9 bases. The CDR3: CASSRRNDIQYF. For the CDR3, the DNA is TGTGCCAGCAGCCGCCGAAATGACATTCAGTACTTC.

This chain uses TRBV7-9 with TRBJ1-5, with a weak D call TRBD1 (5 bases). V was clipped by 7 bases and J by 4 bases, with 11 bases between them. The CDR3 contains 13 residues. The germline CDR1 and CDR2 sequences are SEHNR and FQNEAQ (reference sequence). Here the CDR3 reads CASNRGENQPQHF. CDR3 DNA sequence: TGTGCCAGCAACCGGGGGGAAAATCAGCCCCAGCATTTT. The full variable domain, rest sourced from reference TRBV7-9 and TRBJ1-5, is DTGVSQNPRHKITKRGQNVTFRCDPISEHNRLYWYRQTLGQGPEFLTYFQNEAQLEKSRLLSDRFSAERPKGSFSTLEIQRTEQGDSAMYLCASNRGENQPQHFGDGTRLSIL.

The V gene is TRBV20-1, the J gene TRBJ1-1; perhaps TRBD1 as D (5 bases). The germline V gene encodes CDR1 DFQATT and CDR2 SNEGSKA (reference sequence). The ends were cut back, 5 bases at V and 3 bases at J, with 10 bases in the middle. This CDR3 has 12 residues. CDR3 DNA sequence: TGCAGTGCTTGCAGGGTGGACACTGAAGCTTTCTTT. Its translation: CSACRVDTEAFF.

The rearrangement links TRBV18 to TRBJ2-5; D tentatively reads TRBD1 or TRBD2 (6 bases each). This CDR3 is built from 15 residues. With 3 bases removed from V and 5 bases from J, the gap between germline ends came to 16 bases. Germline CDR1 and CDR2: KGHSH and LQKENI. CDR3 sequence reads: CASSPRLGGGETQYF. The CDR3 DNA is TGTGCCAGCTCACCGCGACTAGGAGGGGGGGAGACCCAGTACTTC. Full variable domain (rest looked up from reference TRBV18 and TRBJ2-5): NAGVMQNPRHLVRRRGQEARLRCSPMKGHSHVYWYRQLPEEGLKFMVYLQKENIIDESGMPKERFSAEFPKEGPSILRIQQVVRGDSAAYFCASSPRLGGGETQYFGPGTRLLVL.

This chain connects TRBV19 to TRBJ1-2; D unclear. The germline V and J ends were trimmed by 6 bases and 2 bases, with 7 bases remaining between them. The CDR3 extends over 12 amino acids. The germline CDR1 and CDR2 sequences are LNHDA and SQIVND (reference sequence). This CDR3 is CASRRQNYGYTF. The DNA of the CDR3 is TGTGCCAGTAGGCGTCAGAACTATGGCTACACCTTC.

V and J are TRBV3-1 and TRBJ1-1; D perhaps matches TRBD1 (5 bases). Trimming shortened V by 3 bases and J by 5 bases, and 10 bases separated the two germline ends. The germline V gene encodes CDR1 LGHDT and CDR2 YNNKEL (reference sequence). This CDR3 has 13 amino acids. The CDR3 spells CASSHPGGTEAFF. CDR3 sequence (DNA): TGTGCCAGCAGCCACCCCGGGGGGACTGAAGCTTTCTTT.

The chain couples TRBV4-1 to TRBJ2-7, with 7 bases aligning to TRBD2. The germline V gene encodes CDR1 MGHRA and CDR2 YSYEKL. The CDR3 extends over 17 amino acids. After removal of 4 bases from V and 0 bases from J, the junction contained 12 bases not matched to a gene. For the CDR3, the DNA is TGCGCCAGCAGCCGGGGCTCCCTAGCGGACAACTCCTACGAGCAGTACTTC. Amino acids: CASSRGSLADNSYEQYF.

Regarding this clonotype: The germline gene is not matched at one end of the junction; a read error may be the cause. This sequence joins TRBV2 and TRBJ2-3; D call uncertain. The V gene's germline CDR1 is SNHLY and CDR2 FYNNEI. This CDR3 region has 11 residues. The CDR3 region is CAISQPNTQYF. In DNA, the CDR3 is TGTGCCATCAGTCAGCCTAATACGCAGTATTTT.

V and J are TRBV7-2 and TRBJ1-1, with D perhaps matching TRBD1 (6 bases). This CDR3 comprises 14 residues. V lost 6 bases and J lost 9, with 20 bases in between. Germline CDR1 SGHTA, CDR2 FQGNSA. CDR3 region: CASRVSGAKPKAFF. In DNA form, the CDR3 reads TGTGCCAGCAGGGTCTCAGGGGCCAAGCCAAAAGCTTTCTTT.